This is a list of T cell receptor beta chains from one sample in a study of blood T cell repertoires in COVID-19. Profiling relied on immunoSEQ multiplex PCR, and the TCRdb table lists in-frame clones only, not all of them. Of 90,000 to 120,000 clones in the sample, less than 90% were seen once. The sample consisted of peripheral blood. The receptors derive from a human donor in a cohort sampled during active COVID-19. Each CDR3 is given with its conserved first and last residue. The D gene is left open where the match is weak. Part of the rows lack a size; the others show once, few, many or a class for expanded clones.

CDR3aa: CASSRWRDLNTEAFF; CDR3nt: TGTGCCAGCAGTCGTTGGCGGGACTTGAACACTGAAGCTTTCTTT; abundance: NA; d_gene: NA; j_gene: TRBJ1-1; v_gene: TRBV27
CDR3aa: CASSRTGQGEGKQYF; CDR3nt: TGTGCCAGCTCACGGACGGGACAGGGGGAAGGCAAGCAGTACTTC; abundance: NA; d_gene: TRBD1; j_gene: TRBJ2-7; v_gene: TRBV18
CDR3aa: CASSQTRFKETQYF; CDR3nt: TGCGCCAGCAGCCAGACCAGGTTTAAAGAGACCCAGTACTTC; abundance: NA; d_gene: NA; j_gene: TRBJ2-5; v_gene: TRBV10-1
CDR3aa: CASTSRDGSDYNEQFF; CDR3nt: TGTGCCAGCACCTCACGGGACGGGAGTGACTACAATGAGCAGTTCTTC; abundance: NA; d_gene: NA; j_gene: TRBJ2-1; v_gene: TRBV7-8
CDR3aa: CASSLWGAGNTIYF; CDR3nt: TGCGCCAGCAGCTTATGGGGAGCTGGAAACACCATATATTTT; abundance: NA; d_gene: NA; j_gene: TRBJ1-3; v_gene: TRBV5-1
CDR3aa: CASSLLAGGTDTQYF; CDR3nt: TGTGCCAGCAGCTTACTAGCGGGAGGAACAGATACGCAGTATTTT; abundance: NA; d_gene: TRBD2; j_gene: TRBJ2-3; v_gene: TRBV7-7
CDR3aa: CASSLLAGMNTEAFF; CDR3nt: TGTGCCAGCAGCTTACTGGCAGGGATGAACACTGAAGCTTTCTTT; abundance: NA; d_gene: NA; j_gene: TRBJ1-1; v_gene: TRBV7-6
CDR3aa: CASKGGSSTDTQYF; CDR3nt: TGTGCCAGCAAAGGAGGGTCTAGCACAGATACGCAGTATTTT; abundance: NA; d_gene: NA; j_gene: TRBJ2-3; v_gene: TRBV6-4
CDR3aa: CASSIYRTSGSANTGELFF; CDR3nt: TGTGCCAGTAGTATTTACCGGACTAGCGGGAGTGCGAACACCGGGGAGCTGTTTTTT; abundance: once; d_gene: TRBD2; j_gene: TRBJ2-2; v_gene: TRBV19
CDR3aa: CASSPIQGALQKLFF; CDR3nt: TGTGCCAGCAGCCCAATACAGGGGGCCCTTCAAAAACTGTTTTTT; abundance: NA; d_gene: TRBD1; j_gene: TRBJ1-4; v_gene: TRBV28
CDR3aa: CASSQEWTANSPLHF; CDR3nt: TGCGCCAGCAGCCAAGAGTGGACAGCTAATTCACCCCTCCACTTT; abundance: NA; d_gene: NA; j_gene: TRBJ1-6; v_gene: TRBV4-3
CDR3aa: CASSRQGADTEAFF; CDR3nt: TGTGCCAGCAGTCGACAGGGGGCAGACACTGAAGCTTTCTTT; abundance: NA; d_gene: TRBD1; j_gene: TRBJ1-1; v_gene: TRBV28
CDR3aa: CASSRPTGSKNIQYF; CDR3nt: TGTGCCAGTAGTAGACCTACAGGGAGCAAAAACATTCAGTACTTC; abundance: NA; d_gene: NA; j_gene: TRBJ2-4; v_gene: TRBV19
CDR3aa: CATGLIAGEGQFF; CDR3nt: TGTGCCACCGGGTTGATAGCGGGAGAGGGGCAGTTCTTC; abundance: medium-sized; d_gene: TRBD2; j_gene: TRBJ2-1; v_gene: TRBV15
CDR3aa: CASSLNQGLAVPGEQFF; CDR3nt: TGTGCCAGCAGCTTAAACCAGGGACTAGCGGTCCCGGGTGAGCAGTTCTTC; abundance: NA; d_gene: TRBD2; j_gene: TRBJ2-1; v_gene: TRBV7-2
CDR3aa: CASSPTWGTPPGTSSSGNTIYF; CDR3nt: TGTGCCAGCTCACCGACCTGGGGAACCCCACCCGGGACATCGAGCTCTGGAAACACCATATATTTT; abundance: once; d_gene: NA; j_gene: TRBJ1-3; v_gene: TRBV18
CDR3aa: CASSQRGSNQPQHF; CDR3nt: TGTGCCAGCAGCCAGCGAGGTAGCAATCAGCCCCAGCATTTT; abundance: NA; d_gene: NA; j_gene: TRBJ1-5; v_gene: TRBV3-1/TRBV3-2
CDR3aa: CASSRQNTEAFF; CDR3nt: TGTGCCAGCTCACGGCAGAACACTGAAGCTTTCTTT; abundance: NA; d_gene: NA; j_gene: TRBJ1-1; v_gene: TRBV18
CDR3aa: CASSQDLRETQYF; CDR3nt: TGCGCCAGCAGCCAAGATCTTCGAGAGACCCAGTACTTC; abundance: NA; d_gene: NA; j_gene: TRBJ2-5; v_gene: TRBV4-3
CDR3aa: CASSSMRVAQPQHF; CDR3nt: TGTGCCAGCAGCTCGATGAGGGTGGCTCAGCCCCAGCATTTT; abundance: NA; d_gene: NA; j_gene: TRBJ1-5; v_gene: TRBV7-8
CDR3aa: CASSTRYSTDTQYF; CDR3nt: TGTGCCAGTAGTACCCGGTACAGCACAGATACGCAGTATTTT; abundance: NA; d_gene: NA; j_gene: TRBJ2-3; v_gene: TRBV19
CDR3aa: CASSLEGYGTDNTDTQYF; CDR3nt: TGTGCCAGCAGTTTAGAGGGTTACGGGACAGACAACACAGATACGCAGTATTTT; abundance: NA; d_gene: TRBD1; j_gene: TRBJ2-3; v_gene: TRBV27
CDR3aa: CASSVGGSSGSQGNEQFF; CDR3nt: TGTGCCAGCAGCGTAGGCGGGTCTAGCGGGAGTCAGGGGAATGAGCAGTTCTTC; abundance: NA; d_gene: TRBD2; j_gene: TRBJ2-1; v_gene: TRBV9
CDR3aa: CASSQDQVAAGELFF; CDR3nt: TGTGCCAGCAGCCAAGATCAAGTAGCTGCCGGGGAGCTGTTTTTT; abundance: NA; d_gene: NA; j_gene: TRBJ2-2; v_gene: TRBV3-1/TRBV3-2
CDR3aa: CASGLVLSRNTGELFF; CDR3nt: TGTGCTAGTGGTTTGGTACTTAGCCGGAACACCGGGGAGCTGTTTTTT; abundance: NA; d_gene: NA; j_gene: TRBJ2-2; v_gene: TRBV12-5
CDR3aa: CARHAGFPPYEQYF; CDR3nt: TGCGCCAGACACGCGGGCTTTCCGCCCTACGAGCAGTACTTC; abundance: NA; d_gene: NA; j_gene: TRBJ2-7; v_gene: TRBV5-1
CDR3aa: CASSLDRTSGSDEQFF; CDR3nt: TGTGCCAGCAGCTTGGACCGGACTAGCGGGAGCGATGAGCAGTTCTTC; abundance: NA; d_gene: TRBD2; j_gene: TRBJ2-1; v_gene: TRBV7-2
CDR3aa: CASTIGGASAGELFF; CDR3nt: TGTGCCAGTACGATAGGGGGGGCGTCGGCCGGGGAGCTGTTTTTT; abundance: NA; d_gene: NA; j_gene: TRBJ2-2; v_gene: TRBV19
CDR3aa: CASSAGVGDGSPLHF; CDR3nt: TGTGCCAGCAGTGCCGGCGTAGGGGATGGCTCACCCCTCCACTTT; abundance: NA; d_gene: NA; j_gene: TRBJ1-6; v_gene: TRBV6-4
CDR3aa: CAWSVWGGTDEQFF; CDR3nt: TGTGCCTGGAGTGTATGGGGGGGCACGGATGAGCAGTTCTTC; abundance: NA; d_gene: NA; j_gene: TRBJ2-1; v_gene: TRBV30
CDR3aa: CASSVATSGVGNQPQHF; CDR3nt: TGTGCCAGCAGCGTAGCTACTTCAGGGGTTGGCAATCAGCCCCAGCATTTT; abundance: NA; d_gene: NA; j_gene: TRBJ1-5; v_gene: TRBV9
CDR3aa: CASSLVVVDTQYF; CDR3nt: TGTGCCAGCAGCTTAGTGGTAGTAGATACGCAGTATTTT; abundance: once; d_gene: NA; j_gene: TRBJ2-3; v_gene: TRBV12-3/TRBV12-4
CDR3aa: CASSLMGQGGPTSTQYF; CDR3nt: TGCGCCAGCAGCCTAATGGGACAGGGGGGTCCGACCAGTACGCAGTATTTT; abundance: NA; d_gene: TRBD1; j_gene: TRBJ2-3; v_gene: TRBV4-3
CDR3aa: CASSLGGGRDTQYF; CDR3nt: TGTGCCAGCAGCCTCGGGGGGGGTCGGGATACGCAGTATTTT; abundance: NA; d_gene: TRBD2; j_gene: TRBJ2-3; v_gene: TRBV3-1/TRBV3-2
CDR3aa: CASSYTSTEQYF; CDR3nt: TGTGCCAGCAGCTATACTAGTACCGAGCAGTACTTC; abundance: NA; d_gene: NA; j_gene: TRBJ2-7; v_gene: TRBV28
CDR3aa: CSVLRGGAGELFF; CDR3nt: TGCAGCGTCCTAAGGGGGGGCGCCGGGGAGCTGTTTTTT; abundance: NA; d_gene: NA; j_gene: TRBJ2-2; v_gene: TRBV29-1
CDR3aa: CASSVRGGVGTGELFF; CDR3nt: TGTGCCAGCAGCGTTCGGGGCGGGGTGGGCACCGGGGAGCTGTTTTTT; abundance: NA; d_gene: NA; j_gene: TRBJ2-2; v_gene: TRBV9
CDR3aa: CASSRTGERTGELFF; CDR3nt: TGCGCCAGCAGTCGGACAGGGGAGCGGACCGGGGAGCTGTTTTTT; abundance: NA; d_gene: TRBD1; j_gene: TRBJ2-2; v_gene: TRBV4-3
CDR3aa: CASSFRGLKMGTEAFF; CDR3nt: TGTGCCAGCAGCTTCAGGGGGCTGAAGATGGGGACTGAAGCTTTCTTT; abundance: NA; d_gene: TRBD1; j_gene: TRBJ1-1; v_gene: TRBV7-2
CDR3aa: CASSYAGVTDTQYF; CDR3nt: TGTGCCAGCAGTTACGCCGGGGTCACAGATACGCAGTATTTT; abundance: NA; d_gene: NA; j_gene: TRBJ2-3; v_gene: TRBV6-6
CDR3aa: CASSVTGQGANTGELFF; CDR3nt: TGTGCCAGCTCTGTAACTGGACAGGGCGCGAACACCGGGGAGCTGTTTTTT; abundance: few; d_gene: TRBD1; j_gene: TRBJ2-2; v_gene: TRBV27
CDR3aa: CAWRNTGELFF; CDR3nt: TGTGCCTGGCGGAACACCGGGGAGCTGTTTTTT; abundance: once; d_gene: NA; j_gene: TRBJ2-2; v_gene: TRBV30
CDR3aa: CATSQPGQGSTDTQYF; CDR3nt: TGTGCCACCAGTCAACCGGGACAGGGGAGCACAGATACGCAGTATTTT; abundance: NA; d_gene: TRBD1; j_gene: TRBJ2-3; v_gene: TRBV24-1
CDR3aa: CASSSRGGSSYNEQFF; CDR3nt: TGTGCCAGCAGCTCAAGGGGAGGGAGCTCCTACAATGAGCAGTTCTTC; abundance: NA; d_gene: TRBD2; j_gene: TRBJ2-1; v_gene: TRBV3-1/TRBV3-2
CDR3aa: CASSGDTDNSPLHF; CDR3nt: TGCGCCAGCAGCGGGGACACCGATAATTCACCCCTCCACTTT; abundance: NA; d_gene: NA; j_gene: TRBJ1-6; v_gene: TRBV5-1
CDR3aa: CASRRDRATDTQYF; CDR3nt: TGTGCCAGTAGGCGGGACAGGGCCACAGATACGCAGTATTTT; abundance: NA; d_gene: TRBD1; j_gene: TRBJ2-3; v_gene: TRBV19
CDR3aa: CASSLITSGRATYNEQFF; CDR3nt: TGTGCCAGCAGCTTAATAACTAGCGGGAGAGCAACCTACAATGAGCAGTTCTTC; abundance: NA; d_gene: TRBD2; j_gene: TRBJ2-1; v_gene: TRBV7-3
CDR3aa: CASSSGGGRDTQYF; CDR3nt: TGTGCCAGCAGCTCTGGGGGCGGGAGGGATACGCAGTATTTT; abundance: NA; d_gene: TRBD2; j_gene: TRBJ2-3; v_gene: TRBV5-4
CDR3aa: CASSATGEGLREQYF; CDR3nt: TGTGCCAGCAGCGCGACGGGTGAGGGCCTACGGGAGCAGTACTTC; abundance: few; d_gene: NA; j_gene: TRBJ2-7; v_gene: TRBV7-8
CDR3aa: CASSEGDRTGGTTGELFF; CDR3nt: TGTGCCAGCAGCGAGGGGGACAGGACCGGCGGGACAACCGGGGAGCTGTTTTTT; abundance: NA; d_gene: TRBD1; j_gene: TRBJ2-2; v_gene: TRBV9
CDR3aa: CASSPGGGLREKLFF; CDR3nt: TGCGCCAGCAGCCCTGGCGGGGGGCTTCGTGAAAAACTGTTTTTT; abundance: NA; d_gene: NA; j_gene: TRBJ1-4; v_gene: TRBV5-1
CDR3aa: CASSLQGINSGNTIYF; CDR3nt: TGTGCCAGCAGCTTACAGGGGATTAACTCTGGAAACACCATATATTTT; abundance: NA; d_gene: NA; j_gene: TRBJ1-3; v_gene: TRBV7-2
CDR3aa: CASCWDSLCGYGYTF; CDR3nt: TGTGCCAGCTGCTGGGACAGCCTATGCGGTTATGGCTACACCTTC; abundance: NA; d_gene: TRBD1; j_gene: TRBJ1-2; v_gene: TRBV6-5
CDR3aa: CASGRATQETQYF; CDR3nt: TGTGCTAGTGGGCGGGCTACACAAGAGACCCAGTACTTC; abundance: NA; d_gene: NA; j_gene: TRBJ2-5; v_gene: TRBV12-5
CDR3aa: CASSIPRLAADTQYF; CDR3nt: TGTGCCAGTAGTATTCCTCGACTAGCGGCAGATACGCAGTATTTT; abundance: NA; d_gene: TRBD2; j_gene: TRBJ2-3; v_gene: TRBV19